Listed here are 27 T cell receptor beta chains from one sample, sequenced in a study of blood T cell repertoires in COVID-19. Generated by immunoSEQ multiplex PCR, the TCRdb table keeps only in-frame clones and is missing some. The data show 380,000 or so clones, roughly 90% seen once. The sequencing sample was made of peripheral blood. These receptors originate from a man between 40 and 49 years old with acute or convalescent COVID-19.

J is TRBJ2-5 and V is TRBV7-2; 8 bases align to TRBD2. The germline V gene has CDR1 SGHTA and CDR2 FQGNSA. V lost 5 bases, J lost 5 bases, and 10 bases stayed unmatched. This CDR3 is built from 15 residues. CDR3 coding DNA: TGTGCCAGCAGCCGGAACGGACCGGGGGGGGAGACCCAGTACTTC. Translating it yields CASSRNGPGGETQYF.

The chain links TRBV27 to TRBJ2-2; 8 nucleotides line up with TRBD2. After removal of 6 bases from V and 0 bases from J, the junction contained 6 bases not matched to a gene. CDR3 length equals 16 residues. Germline V gene sequence: CDR1 MNHEY, CDR2 SMNVEV (reference sequence). The CDR3 here is CASSGSGASNTGELFF. The CDR3 DNA reads as TGTGCCAGCAGCGGTAGCGGGGCCTCGAACACCGGGGAGCTGTTTTTT.

The CDR3 loop is CASSYSGQSTSEKLFF. The DNA for the CDR3 is TGTGCCAGCAGTTACTCCGGACAGTCGACGAGTGAAAAACTGTTTTTT. The V call is TRBV6-2 or TRBV6-3, the J call TRBJ1-4, with a possible D match to TRBD1 (6 bases). The CDR3 length is 16 residues. Trimming shortened V by 0 bases and J by 7 bases, and 15 bases separated the two germline ends. Germline values: CDR1 MNHEY, CDR2 SVGEGT.

The V call is TRBV7-6, the J call TRBJ1-2; D is possibly TRBD1 (6 bases). V was trimmed by 1 base and J by 7 bases, leaving 22 bases between them. Germline V gene sequence: CDR1 SGHVS, CDR2 FNYEAQ. The CDR3 is 17 amino acids. The CDR3 loop is CASSLEQGGLGGVGYTF. CDR3 nucleotide sequence: TGTGCCAGCAGCTTAGAACAAGGGGGATTAGGAGGCGTTGGCTACACCTTC.

V is TRBV7-3 and J is TRBJ2-3, with 7 positions matching TRBD1. The germline CDR1 and CDR2 sequences are SGHTA and FQGTGA. CDR3 length: 15 residues. With 5 bases clipped from V and 7 bases from J, the junction kept 12 bases outside the gene matches. The CDR3 protein is CASSTTGDPFNTQYF. CDR3 DNA: TGTGCCAGCAGCACTACAGGGGACCCGTTTAATACGCAGTATTTT.

The V call is TRBV30, the J call TRBJ1-6, with D possibly matching TRBD1 (5 bases). CDR3 length: 15 amino acids. Trimming removed 5 bases from V and 2 bases from J, with 13 bases in between. Germline CDR1 GTSNPN, CDR2 SVGIG (reference sequence). CDR3 in amino acids: CAWVGPTAYNSPLHF. The CDR3, as DNA: TGTGCCTGGGTGGGGCCGACAGCCTATAATTCACCCCTCCACTTT.

The chain is built from TRBV29-1 and TRBJ1-2, with a tentative D call TRBD1 (5 bases). Germline V gene data show CDR1 as SQVTM and CDR2 as ANQGSEA. Trimming removed 6 bases at V and 4 bases at J, with 18 bases between. The CDR3 extends over 14 amino acids. The CDR3 protein is CSVAGGDYGYGYTF. In nucleotides, the CDR3 is TGCAGCGTGGCTGGGGGGGATTACGGCTATGGCTACACCTTC. Based on the CDR3 plus reference TRBV29-1 and TRBJ1-2, the full variable domain is SAVISQKPSRDICQRGTSLTIQCQVDSQVTMMFWYRQQPGQSLTLIATANQGSEATYESGFVIDKFPISRPNLTFSTLTVSNMSPEDSSIYLCSVAGGDYGYGYTFGSGTRLTVV.

The chain combines TRBV24-1 with TRBJ2-3; a possible D gene is TRBD2 (6 bases). Per germline, CDR1 KGHDR and CDR2 SFDVKD. The CDR3 extends over 14 amino acids. V was clipped by 2 bases and J by 4 bases, with 9 bases between them. CDR3 amino acids: CATSDSRGSDTQYF. In nucleotides, the CDR3 is TGTGCCACCAGTGATTCTCGGGGGTCAGATACGCAGTATTTT.

The chain uses TRBV27 and TRBJ2-7, with TRBD2 matching over 8 bases. The J segment lost 12 bases and the V segment lost 2 bases, leaving 9 bases of the junction unmatched. Germline CDR1 reads MNHEY; CDR2 reads SMNVEV (reference sequence). This CDR3 comprises 13 residues. The CDR3 reads CASSLPRAGEWYF. DNA of the CDR3: TGTGCCAGCAGTTTACCTCGAGCGGGAGAGTGGTACTTC.

Here the CDR3 reads CASSLGGDYGYTF. CDR3 nucleotides: TGTGCCAGCAGTTTAGGGGGGGACTATGGCTACACCTTC. The chain uses TRBV27 and TRBJ1-2, with TRBD1 as a possible D gene (5 bases). Trimming cost V 2 bases and J 3 bases, with 7 bases left between them. Germline assignment: CDR1 MNHEY and CDR2 SMNVEV (reference sequence). The CDR3 extends over 13 amino acids.

The count of this clone is one. J is TRBJ1-2 and V is TRBV19; D remains unclear. Germline V CDR1 and CDR2: LNHDA, SQIVND (reference sequence). The CDR3 extends over 14 amino acids. Trimming stripped 7 bases from V and 6 bases from J, with 18 bases between. CDR3 sequence (DNA): TGTGCCAGTACTTTCCGGTCCCCCGGGGATGGCTACACCTTC. This sequence encodes CASTFRSPGDGYTF.

This chain uses TRBV5-5 with TRBJ2-5; 7 nucleotides line up with TRBD2. There are 15 residues in the CDR3. The germline V gene has CDR1 SGHKS and CDR2 YYEKEE (reference sequence). The V and J ends lost 0 bases and 6 bases, in that order; junction bases with no gene match: 8. In DNA, the CDR3 is TGTGCCAGCAGCTTGGCTTGGGGACTAAGAAAGACCCAGTACTTC. It yields the protein CASSLAWGLRKTQYF.

V is TRBV30 and J is TRBJ2-7; D uncertain. CDR3 size: 14 residues. Germline V lookup: CDR1 GTSNPN, CDR2 SVGIG (reference sequence). V lost 3 bases and J 0 bases, leaving 12 bases between the germline ends. The CDR3 here is CAWRSQISSYEQYF. The CDR3 DNA sequence: TGTGCCTGGAGGTCACAGATTTCCTCCTACGAGCAGTACTTC.

J is TRBJ1-5 and V is TRBV15; the match to TRBD1 covers 8 bases. CDR3 length: 15 residues. The trim removed 3 bases at V and 11 bases at J, leaving 12 bases unmatched. Germline-derived CDR1 and CDR2 are LNHNV and YYDKDF (reference sequence). CDR3 in DNA: TGTGCCACCAGCAGGACCGGGACAGGAAAATGGGCCCAGCATTTT. It is translated as CATSRTGTGKWAQHF.

J is TRBJ2-1 and V is TRBV7-9, with D possibly being TRBD1 (5 bases). Between the trimmed V and J ends, which lost 5 bases and 8 bases, there was a span of 16 bases. Germline assignment: CDR1 SEHNR and CDR2 FQNEAQ (reference sequence). The CDR3 contains 14 residues. The CDR3 spells CASSRRPDIDEQFF. The CDR3 DNA reads TGTGCCAGCAGCCGACGGCCGGACATCGATGAGCAGTTCTTC. Complete variable domain (other parts from reference TRBV7-9 and TRBJ2-1): DTGVSQNPRHKITKRGQNVTFRCDPISEHNRLYWYRQTLGQGPEFLTYFQNEAQLEKSRLLSDRFSAERPKGSFSTLEIQRTEQGDSAMYLCASSRRPDIDEQFFGPGTRLTVL.

The gene calls are TRBV4-2 and TRBJ2-3; perhaps TRBD2 as D (6 bases). Trimming left V 4 bases short and J 2 bases short, with 10 bases between. The CDR3 is made up of 14 amino acids. The germline V gene has CDR1 LGHNA and CDR2 YNFKEQ. CDR3: CASSRDSTTDTQYF. The DNA for the CDR3 is TGTGCCAGCAGCCGGGACTCAACCACAGATACGCAGTATTTT.

The chain has TRBV7-2 and TRBJ2-2, with no clear D. The CDR3 extends over 16 amino acids. Trimming removed 5 bases from V and 1 base from J, with 14 bases in between. Germline V CDR1 and CDR2: SGHTA, FQGNSA. The CDR3 DNA sequence: TGTGCCAGCAGCCCAATGGCAGGTGGGAACACCGGGGAGCTGTTTTTT. This gives the protein CASSPMAGGNTGELFF.

The chain links TRBV4-3 to TRBJ1-4; perhaps TRBD1 as D (6 bases). Between the trimmed V and J ends, which lost 4 bases and 4 bases, there was a span of 19 bases. CDR1 and CDR2 from the germline V gene are LGHNA and YSLEER. The CDR3 length is 17 residues. CDR3 protein: CASSPGGQLPLNEKLFF. In DNA, the CDR3 is TGCGCCAGCAGCCCTGGAGGACAGCTACCACTTAATGAAAAACTGTTTTTT.

This chain joins TRBV30 and TRBJ1-1; TRBD1 might be the D (5 bases). Trimming left V 4 bases short and J 3 bases short, with 12 bases between. The CDR3 length is 13 residues. CDR1 GTSNPN and CDR2 SVGIG come from the germline V gene (reference sequence). The CDR3 spells CAWMGGRYTEAFF. CDR3 sequence (DNA): TGTGCCTGGATGGGGGGGAGGTACACTGAAGCTTTCTTT.

The chain employs TRBV9 and TRBJ2-3, with TRBD2 matching 9 bases. After removal of 3 bases from V and 1 base from J, the junction contained 3 bases not matched to a gene. This CDR3 spans 15 amino acids. Germline CDR1 is SGDLS and CDR2 is YYNGEE. For the CDR3, the DNA is TGTGCCAGCAGCGCAAGACTAGCGGGCACAGATACGCAGTATTTT. Translated: CASSARLAGTDTQYF.

This clone was counted a single time. The chain couples TRBV30 to TRBJ1-2; D gene unclear. This CDR3 region has 12 residues. The V end lost 0 bases, the J end lost 7 bases, and 9 bases lay between the germline ends. Germline assignment: CDR1 GTSNPN and CDR2 SVGIG (reference sequence). CDR3 nucleotide sequence: TGTGCCTGGAGTGTACATATCTTTGGCTACACCTTC. Translated: CAWSVHIFGYTF.

This rearrangement joins TRBV29-1 to TRBJ1-2; maybe TRBD1 (5 bases). Germline lookup yields CDR1 SQVTM and CDR2 ANQGSEA. Trimming left V 5 bases short and J 8 bases short, with 18 bases between. The length of the CDR3 is 13 residues. CDR3 nucleotide sequence: TGCAGCGTTTCCCAGGGAGGTAGGACGGGCTACACCTTC. This encodes CSVSQGGRTGYTF.

The chain recombines TRBV5-6 with TRBJ2-5; 8 nucleotides agree with TRBD2. Germline lookup yields CDR1 SGHDT and CDR2 YYEEEE. After removal of 3 bases from V and 5 bases from J, the junction contained 15 bases not matched to a gene. The CDR3 runs 17 residues. The DNA for the CDR3 is TGTGCCAGCAGCTGGACTGGTCAGGCGGGGGGCGTGGAGACCCAGTACTTC. Protein: CASSWTGQAGGVETQYF.

This chain uses TRBV5-1 with TRBJ2-1, with 7 bases lining up with TRBD1. The CDR3 length is 14 residues. J was trimmed by 6 bases and V by 4 bases; bases with no gene match: 7. CDR1 is SGHRS and CDR2 is YFSETQ in the germline V gene. CDR3 DNA sequence: TGCGCCAGCAGCGCCCAGGGACAGCCCAATGAGCAGTTCTTC. This sequence encodes CASSAQGQPNEQFF.

The J gene is TRBJ2-5, the V gene TRBV3-1 (or the pseudogene TRBV3-2); TRBD1 aligns across 11 bases. J gave up 3 bases and V 4 bases, and 4 bases lay outside the gene matches. The length of the CDR3 is 15 residues. Germline V gene data show CDR1 as LGHDT and CDR2 as YNNKEL (reference sequence). The CDR3 reads CASSLRTGGKETQYF. The DNA for the CDR3 is TGTGCCAGCAGCCTACGGACAGGGGGCAAAGAGACCCAGTACTTC.

This clone was seen just once. The V and J genes are TRBV18 and TRBJ2-5; 15 bases match TRBD2. CDR3 length: 18 residues. V dropped 5 bases and J dropped 2; count of bases not matched to a gene: 9. From germline, CDR1 is KGHSH and CDR2 LQKENI. The CDR3 spells CASSYGTSGGLLQETQYF. As DNA, the CDR3 is TGTGCCAGCTCATACGGGACTAGCGGGGGGCTACTTCAAGAGACCCAGTACTTC.

This chain joins TRBV3-1 (or the pseudogene TRBV3-2) and TRBJ2-1; 12 nucleotides match TRBD2. V was clipped by 1 base and J by 13 bases; unmatched bases: 2. The CDR3 runs 13 residues. CDR1 is LGHDT, CDR2 YNNKEL, per germline (reference sequence). CDR3 DNA: TGTGCCAGCAGCCAAGGGACTAGCGGGACACAGTTCTTC. This encodes CASSQGTSGTQFF.